Following are 23 T cell receptor beta chains from one sample sequenced in a study of blood T cell repertoires in COVID-19. The repertoire was sequenced with immunoSEQ multiplex PCR; TCRdb's copy has only in-frame clones and lacks some. The data show more than 25,000 clones, around nine tenths seen once. The source material was peripheral blood. Receptor source: a human donor in a cohort sampled during active COVID-19.

This chain joins TRBV10-3 and TRBJ1-1; perhaps TRBD1 as D (5 bases). The V end lost 10 bases, the J end lost 4 bases, and 19 bases lay between the germline ends. This CDR3 has 14 residues. Germline CDR1 and CDR2: ENHRY and SYGVKD. The CDR3 DNA sequence: TGTGCCACCCTCCGGGGGGGTGGGACCACTGAAGCTTTCTTT. Translated: CATLRGGGTTEAFF.

Regarding this clone: Other nucleotide sequences from this sample produce the same CDR3. The chain links TRBV2 to TRBJ2-6; 9 bases map to TRBD1. V was clipped by 4 bases and J by 7 bases; unmatched bases: 5. The CDR3 has 15 residues. Germline V gene data show CDR1 as SNHLY and CDR2 as FYNNEI. The CDR3 DNA sequence: TGTGCCAGCAGTGGGGACAGGGCGGGAGCCAACGTCCTGACTTTC. Its translation: CASSGDRAGANVLTF.

The rearrangement links TRBV28 to TRBJ1-5; a weak D match, TRBD1 (6 bases). This CDR3 is 14 amino acids long. CDR1 is MDHEN, CDR2 SYDVKM, per germline. Trimming took 8 bases from V and 3 from J, leaving 14 bases between them. The CDR3 coding sequence is TGTGCCAGCCGACGAGGGGGGGACAATCAGCCCCAGCATTTT. This gives the protein CASRRGGDNQPQHF.

V is TRBV7-8 and J is TRBJ2-3; 7 bases match TRBD2. Germline CDR1 reads SGHVS; CDR2 reads FQNEAQ. This CDR3 is built from 15 residues. Trimming removed 6 bases from V and 2 bases from J; junction bases left unmatched: 8. The CDR3 region has the DNA TGTGCCAGCAGAAAATCTAGCGGAGACACAGATACGCAGTATTTT. Translated, it gives CASRKSSGDTDTQYF.

The chain has TRBV6-5 and TRBJ1-3; TRBD1 agrees at 10 bases. V was clipped by 4 bases and J by 8 bases; unmatched bases: 11. This CDR3 has 16 residues. Germline V gives CDR1 MNHEY, CDR2 SVGAGI. In DNA, the CDR3 is TGTGCCAGCAGTTCCCCCCGGGACAGGGGAGTAGACACCATATATTTT. This encodes CASSSPRDRGVDTIYF.

The rearrangement joins TRBV3-1 (or the pseudogene TRBV3-2) to TRBJ1-2; D may be TRBD1 (6 bases). Trimming pared 1 base from V and 7 bases from J, leaving 13 bases between. CDR3 size: 14 residues. Germline CDR1 and CDR2: LGHDT and YNNKEL (reference sequence). In nucleotides, the CDR3 is TGTGCCAGCAGCCAAGGGACAGTAGAAGGTGGCTACACCTTC. It yields the protein CASSQGTVEGGYTF.

This rearrangement joins TRBV6-6 to TRBJ1-2; TRBD1 agrees at 9 bases. Germline assignment: CDR1 MNHNY and CDR2 SVGAGI (reference sequence). The CDR3 extends over 16 amino acids. The V and J ends lost 2 bases and 1 base, in that order; junction bases with no gene match: 5. Written as DNA, the CDR3 is TGTGCCAGCAGTTACAGGGACAGGGTGTTTAACTATGGCTACACCTTC. It yields the protein CASSYRDRVFNYGYTF.

This clone has more than one count but fewer than ten. The genes are TRBV9 and TRBJ2-1; tentative D call: TRBD1 (5 bases). The V end lost 3 bases, the J end lost 4 bases, and 5 bases lay between the germline ends. The germline gives CDR1 SGDLS, CDR2 YYNGEE. The CDR3 totals 12 residues. The DNA for the CDR3 is TGTGCCAGCAGCGAGGGGTACAATGAGCAGTTCTTC. Its protein is CASSEGYNEQFF.

V gene TRBV28 combines with J gene TRBJ2-1; 9 bases match TRBD2. CDR3 length: 15 amino acids. J lost 7 bases, V lost 4 bases, and 8 bases had no gene match. The germline CDR1 and CDR2 sequences are MDHEN and SYDVKM. Here the CDR3 DNA reads TGTGCCAGCAGTTCCATAGCGGGAGCGAGGAATGAGCAGTTCTTC. Translation: CASSSIAGARNEQFF.

This chain connects TRBV3-1 (or the pseudogene TRBV3-2) to TRBJ2-5, with D possibly being TRBD2 (6 bases). Germline loops: CDR1 LGHDT, CDR2 YNNKEL (reference sequence). The CDR3 is 15 amino acids. Trimming left V 1 base short and J 3 bases short, with 12 bases between. The CDR3 coding sequence is TGTGCCAGCAGCCAAGTAACTAGCTCGGAAGAGACCCAGTACTTC. It encodes CASSQVTSSEETQYF.

This clone was detected once. V usage is TRBV5-1 and J usage is TRBJ1-6; D unresolved. Per germline, CDR1 SGHRS and CDR2 YFSETQ. CDR3 length: 14 residues. V was cut by 0 bases and J by 5 bases, with 6 bases left in between. The CDR3 DNA reads as TGCGCCAGCAGCTTGGGACTGGATAATTCACCCCTCCACTTT. Protein sequence: CASSLGLDNSPLHF.

This chain connects TRBV9 to TRBJ2-5; 9 bases are a match to TRBD2. This CDR3 is 16 amino acids long. After removal of 0 bases from V and 5 bases from J, the junction contained 8 bases not matched to a gene. Germline CDR1 SGDLS, CDR2 YYNGEE. The CDR3 coding sequence is TGTGCCAGCAGCGTAGGTGACCTAGCGGGACGGGAGACCCAGTACTTC. Protein: CASSVGDLAGRETQYF. Filled out from reference TRBV9 and TRBJ2-5, the complete variable domain reads DSGVTQTPKHLITATGQRVTLRCSPRSGDLSVYWYQQSLDQGLQFLIQYYNGEERAKGNILERFSAQQFPDLHSELNLSSLELGDSALYFCASSVGDLAGRETQYFGPGTRLLVL.

J is TRBJ1-1 and V is TRBV6-2 or TRBV6-3; D gene uncertain. V lost 6 bases, J lost 3 bases, and 17 bases lay in between. This CDR3 region has 15 residues. CDR1 is MNHEY, CDR2 SVGEGT, per germline. The CDR3 bases are TGTGCCAGCAGCCCGACTTACGAGGGCGACACTGAAGCTTTCTTT. Encoded protein: CASSPTYEGDTEAFF.

This rearrangement joins TRBV28 to TRBJ1-1; D remains ambiguous. This CDR3 contains 11 residues. Germline V gene lookup returns CDR1 MDHEN and CDR2 SYDVKM. Trimming cost V 3 bases and J 7 bases, with 6 bases left between them. In DNA, the CDR3 is TGTGCCAGCAGTTTGCGGGGTGAAGCTTTCTTT. This encodes CASSLRGEAFF.

The chain employs TRBV12-3 or TRBV12-4 and TRBJ2-7, with D uncertain. V was clipped by 5 bases and J by 2 bases, with 10 bases between them. The CDR3 is 13 amino acids. This CDR3 is CASSLSAPYEQYF. The CDR3 DNA sequence: TGTGCCAGCAGTCTCTCCGCGCCCTACGAGCAGTACTTC.

The chain uses TRBV10-3 and TRBJ2-1, with D possibly matching TRBD2 (6 bases). Per germline, CDR1 ENHRY and CDR2 SYGVKD. Deletions cut 4 bases from V and 5 bases from J, with 18 bases between. There are 16 residues in the CDR3. CDR3 amino acids: CAISGSDTGLDNEQFF. CDR3 nucleotides: TGTGCCATCAGTGGGTCAGACACGGGACTGGACAATGAGCAGTTCTTC.

V usage is TRBV6-5 and J usage is TRBJ1-1; 9 nucleotides agree with TRBD1. The CDR3 extends over 14 amino acids. The J segment lost 4 bases and the V segment lost 6 bases, leaving 6 bases of the junction unmatched. The germline CDR1 and CDR2 sequences are MNHEY and SVGAGI. CDR3 region: CASRRDREGTEAFF. The CDR3 DNA sequence: TGTGCCAGCAGGAGGGACAGGGAGGGCACTGAAGCTTTCTTT.

This clone was seen a handful of times. The chain has TRBV28 and TRBJ2-7; the D gene is possibly TRBD1 (5 bases). The CDR3 runs 15 residues. Germline loops: CDR1 MDHEN, CDR2 SYDVKM. V was cut by 7 bases and J by 3 bases, with 19 bases left in between. The CDR3 sequence: CASISSQGLGYEQYF. CDR3 in DNA: TGTGCCAGCATCTCGTCGCAGGGTCTCGGCTACGAGCAGTACTTC.

A few counts support this clone. The rearrangement links TRBV10-3 to TRBJ1-2, with 7 bases matching TRBD1. V dropped 6 bases and J dropped 0; count of bases not matched to a gene: 7. The CDR3 runs to 15 residues. Germline V gene data show CDR1 as ENHRY and CDR2 as SYGVKD. CDR3 region: CAIRKGQPANYGYTF. The DNA of the CDR3 is TGTGCCATCAGAAAGGGACAGCCCGCTAACTATGGCTACACCTTC.

V is TRBV6-5 and J is TRBJ1-6; 8 bases line up with TRBD1. The trim removed 2 bases at V and 9 bases at J, leaving 6 bases unmatched. In germline, CDR1 is MNHEY, CDR2 SVGAGI. The CDR3 extends over 15 amino acids. The chain's CDR3 is CASSYTQGARSPLHF. CDR3 in DNA: TGTGCCAGCAGTTACACCCAGGGGGCGCGTTCACCCCTCCACTTT.

V is TRBV2 and J is TRBJ2-7, with 7 nucleotides matching TRBD1. Germline V CDR1 and CDR2: SNHLY, FYNNEI. The CDR3 contains 13 residues. V shed 6 bases and J 6 bases; nucleotides not matched to a gene: 8. CDR3 nucleotides: TGTGCCAGCAGCGGACAGGCGGGTCTCGAGCAGTACTTC. Amino acids: CASSGQAGLEQYF.

The chain couples TRBV30 to TRBJ2-7; TRBD1 aligns across 9 bases. The CDR3 is 14 residues long. The germline CDR1 and CDR2 sequences are GTSNPN and SVGIG (reference sequence). V was clipped by 3 bases and J by 4 bases; unmatched bases: 7. CDR3 bases: TGTGCCTGGAGAGGGACAGGGAATCGGTACGAGCAGTACTTC. This translates into CAWRGTGNRYEQYF.

This chain joins TRBV6-5 and TRBJ2-2; D not certain. The germline gives CDR1 MNHEY, CDR2 SVGAGI. The CDR3 runs to 15 residues. V dropped 7 bases and J dropped 1 base, with 13 bases sitting between them. The chain's CDR3 is CASIIRNVNTGELFF. CDR3 sequence (DNA): TGTGCCAGCATAATCAGAAACGTGAACACCGGGGAGCTGTTTTTT.